This TCR beta chain comes out of a study of T cell clonotyping in hematopoietic cell transplantation. For this clone: The antigen is undetermined.

Only in-frame clones appear in the TCRdb table, and some are missing; sequencing was by immunoSEQ multiplex PCR. The sample lists about 8,700 clones, 65% to 90% occurring once. Recipient blood drawn about 28 days pretransplant and days 30, 100, 180 after. General study findings and limits: Cells were unsorted, so CD4 and CD8 contributions were not separated. Pathologically expanded recipient clonotypes increased progressively from day 30 to day 180 as diversity fell. Graft donor and pretransplant recipient Inverse Simpson Index values predicted broader posttransplant TCR diversity.

The length of the CDR3 is 11 residues. Germline assignment: CDR1 SQVTM and CDR2 ANQGSEA. With 6 bases removed from V and 5 bases from J, the gap between germline ends came to 10 bases. The clonotype comes from a female patient in her thirties or forties who had an allogeneic stem cell transplant, so the T cells may come from the graft donor. Some clones in this sample may be carry-over from other donors' samples. The input for sequencing was PBMCs, taken 180 days after allogeneic stem cell transplant. The chain has TRBV29-1 and TRBJ1-2; D may be TRBD1 (5 bases). As DNA, the CDR3 is TGCAGCGTCGGGGACGGATATGGCTACACCTTC. This gives the protein CSVGDGYGYTF.